The sequence of this T cell receptor beta chain was determined in a study of T cell repertoires in cytomegalovirus infection. In the study overall: A matching HLA type, together with CMV infection, was signaled by public TCR beta signatures.

CDR1 and CDR2 (germline): ENHRY, SYGVKD. The V gene end was trimmed by 6 bases and the J gene end by 5 bases; junction bases not matched to a gene: 5. The CDR3 is made up of 13 amino acids. To note about this clonotype: The target antigen is unknown.

TCRdb passed the reads through MiXCR, listing each CDR3 protein once. The table shows about 570,000 distinct CDR3 sequences, with roughly 43% occurring only once. Whole-study results and caveats: Dominating the ex vivo response were HLA-C-restricted CMV-specific TCR beta clonotypes.

The sample here was cultured PBMCs, taken from culture after CMV antigen stimulation. The genes are TRBV10-3 and TRBJ1-1, with TRBD1 matching over 8 bases. This sequence originates from a human donor in good health (CMV status not recorded). Some clones in this sample may be carry-over from other donors' samples. CDR3 nucleotide sequence: TGTGCCATCAGCGTTACAGGGGGAACTGAAGCTTTCTTT. Translating it yields CAISVTGGTEAFF.